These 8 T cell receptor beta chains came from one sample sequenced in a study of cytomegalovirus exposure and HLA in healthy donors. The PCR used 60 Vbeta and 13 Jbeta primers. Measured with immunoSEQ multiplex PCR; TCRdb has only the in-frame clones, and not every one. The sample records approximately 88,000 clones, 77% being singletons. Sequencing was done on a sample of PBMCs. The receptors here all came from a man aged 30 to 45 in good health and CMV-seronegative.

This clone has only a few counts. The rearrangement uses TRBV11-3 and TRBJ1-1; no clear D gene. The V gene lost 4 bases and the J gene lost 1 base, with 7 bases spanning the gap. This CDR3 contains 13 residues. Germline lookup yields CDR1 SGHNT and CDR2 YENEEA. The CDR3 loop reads CASSSTGNTEAFF. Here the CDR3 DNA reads TGTGCCAGCAGCTCCACGGGGAACACTGAAGCTTTCTTT.

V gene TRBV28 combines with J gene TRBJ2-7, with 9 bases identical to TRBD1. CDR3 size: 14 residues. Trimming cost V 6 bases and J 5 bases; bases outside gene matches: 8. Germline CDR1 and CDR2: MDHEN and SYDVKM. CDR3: CASRLDRGRNEQYF. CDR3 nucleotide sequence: TGTGCCAGCAGATTAGACAGGGGGAGGAACGAGCAGTACTTC.

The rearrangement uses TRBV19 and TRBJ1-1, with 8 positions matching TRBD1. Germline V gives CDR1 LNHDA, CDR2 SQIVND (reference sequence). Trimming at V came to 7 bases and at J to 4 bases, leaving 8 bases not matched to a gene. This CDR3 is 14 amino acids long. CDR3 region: CASKRGTGSTEAFF. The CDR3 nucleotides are TGTGCCAGTAAGAGAGGGACAGGCAGCACTGAAGCTTTCTTT.

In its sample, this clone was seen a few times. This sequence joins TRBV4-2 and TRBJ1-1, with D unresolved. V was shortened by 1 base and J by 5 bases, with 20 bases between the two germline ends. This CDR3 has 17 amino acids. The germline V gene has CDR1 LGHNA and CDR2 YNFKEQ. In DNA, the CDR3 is TGTGCCAGCAGCCAAGGTCTAGAGGGAGAAGGATGGACTGAAGCTTTCTTT. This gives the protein CASSQGLEGEGWTEAFF.

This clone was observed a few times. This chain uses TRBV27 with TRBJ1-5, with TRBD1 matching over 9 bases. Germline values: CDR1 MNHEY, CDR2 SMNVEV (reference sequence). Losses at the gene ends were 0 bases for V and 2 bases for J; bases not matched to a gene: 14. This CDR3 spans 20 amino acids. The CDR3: CASSLSGTGWDIGGNQPQHF. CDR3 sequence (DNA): TGTGCCAGCAGTTTATCGGGGACAGGGTGGGATATTGGGGGCAATCAGCCCCAGCATTTT.

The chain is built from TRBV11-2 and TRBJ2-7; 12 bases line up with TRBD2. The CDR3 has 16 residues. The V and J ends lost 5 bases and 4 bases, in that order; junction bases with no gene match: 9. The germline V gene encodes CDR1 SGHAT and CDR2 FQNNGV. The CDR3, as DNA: TGTGCCAGCAGCCGAAAACCGGGACTAGCGGGTTACGAGCAGTACTTC. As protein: CASSRKPGLAGYEQYF.

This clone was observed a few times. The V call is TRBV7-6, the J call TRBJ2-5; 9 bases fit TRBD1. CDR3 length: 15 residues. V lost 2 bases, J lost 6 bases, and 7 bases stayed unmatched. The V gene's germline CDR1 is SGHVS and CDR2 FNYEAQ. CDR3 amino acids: CASSLLQGARKTQYF. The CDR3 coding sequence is TGTGCCAGCAGCTTATTACAGGGGGCGCGAAAGACCCAGTACTTC.

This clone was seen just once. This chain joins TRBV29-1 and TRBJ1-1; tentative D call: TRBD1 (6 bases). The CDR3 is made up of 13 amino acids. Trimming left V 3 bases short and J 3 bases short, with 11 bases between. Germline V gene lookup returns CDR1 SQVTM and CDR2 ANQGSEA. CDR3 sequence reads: CSVDRGYDTEAFF. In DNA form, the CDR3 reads TGCAGCGTTGACAGGGGTTATGACACTGAAGCTTTCTTT.